The 18 T cell receptor beta chains below all came from one sample that was sequenced in a study of blood T cell repertoires in COVID-19. Here immunoSEQ multiplex PCR was the method, and the copy in TCRdb shows in-frame clones only, minus some. The sample shows 70,000 or so clones, approximately 90% of them seen only once. Specimen: peripheral blood. The source of these receptors is a young man with acute or convalescent COVID-19.

The rearrangement uses TRBV14 and TRBJ1-6; the D is unclear. V was trimmed by 0 bases and J by 10 bases, leaving 7 bases between them. In germline, CDR1 is SGHDN, CDR2 FVKESK. This CDR3 has 13 amino acids. The CDR3 nucleotides read TGTGCCAGCAGCCAAGATCGAAGCTCACCCCTCCACTTT. It codes for CASSQDRSSPLHF.

The chain recombines TRBV3-1 (or the pseudogene TRBV3-2) with TRBJ1-6; D is undetermined. Trimming removed 1 base at V and 9 bases at J, with 13 bases between. This CDR3 contains 15 residues. Germline-derived CDR1 and CDR2 are LGHDT and YNNKEL (reference sequence). The DNA for the CDR3 is TGTGCCAGCAGCCAAGCCCGTTTTGAGTTTTCACCCCTCCACTTT. This codes for CASSQARFEFSPLHF.

The chain employs TRBV30 and TRBJ1-6, with 8 bases matching TRBD1. The trim removed 3 bases at V and 7 bases at J, leaving 5 bases unmatched. From germline, CDR1 is GTSNPN and CDR2 SVGIG (reference sequence). The CDR3 sequence is 14 residues long. For the CDR3, the DNA is TGTGCCTGGAGGCCACAGGGGGAAAATTCACCCCTCCACTTT. Translated: CAWRPQGENSPLHF.

The rearrangement links TRBV6-5 to TRBJ2-7, with D possibly TRBD2 on 7 matching bases. This CDR3 has 11 residues. Trimming took 11 bases from V and 2 from J, leaving 10 bases between them. CDR1 is MNHEY, CDR2 SVGAGI, per germline. The CDR3, as DNA: TGTGCCGCGGGGGCGACCTACGAGCAGTACGTC. This sequence encodes CAAGATYEQYV.

This clone appeared once. This sequence joins TRBV15 and TRBJ2-7; a weak D match, TRBD1 (6 bases). The CDR3 consists of 13 residues. Trimming took 6 bases from V and 3 from J, leaving 12 bases between them. Germline V gene data show CDR1 as LNHNV and CDR2 as YYDKDF (reference sequence). CDR3 protein: CATRSRGRYEQYV. The DNA of the CDR3 is TGTGCCACCAGGTCCAGGGGTCGCTACGAGCAGTACGTC.

This clone was picked up one time. The chain links TRBV4-3 to TRBJ2-3; 7 nucleotides align to TRBD1. Germline V gene lookup returns CDR1 LGHNA and CDR2 YSLEER. Trimming at V came to 4 bases and at J to 5 bases, leaving 6 bases not matched to a gene. The CDR3 spans 14 residues. CDR3 protein: CASSRQQGIDTQYF. The DNA for the CDR3 is TGCGCCAGCAGCCGGCAACAGGGGATAGATACGCAGTATTTT.

V and J are TRBV3-1 (or the pseudogene TRBV3-2) and TRBJ2-1; 10 nucleotides line up with TRBD2. CDR3 length: 15 residues. V shed 1 base and J 4 bases; nucleotides not matched to a gene: 1. Germline lookup yields CDR1 LGHDT and CDR2 YNNKEL (reference sequence). Written as DNA, the CDR3 is TGTGCCAGCAGCCAAGGAGCGGGAGGGTACAATGAGCAGTTCTTC. Translating it yields CASSQGAGGYNEQFF.

The chain carries TRBV27 and TRBJ1-4, with 10 bases lining up with TRBD1. Germline CDR1 reads MNHEY; CDR2 reads SMNVEV (reference sequence). The CDR3 is made up of 13 amino acids. V was pared by 6 bases and J by 7 bases, with 2 bases of the junction left unmatched. In nucleotides, the CDR3 is TGTGCCAGCAGACGGACAGGGGGTGAAAAACTGTTTTTT. Translated, it gives CASRRTGGEKLFF. The complete variable domain, with remaining parts taken from reference TRBV27 and TRBJ1-4, reads EAQVTQNPRYLITVTGKKLTVTCSQNMNHEYMSWYRQDPGLGLRQIYYSMNVEVTDKGDVPEGYKVSRKEKRNFPLILESPSPNQTSLYFCASRRTGGEKLFFGSGTQLSVL.

The J gene is TRBJ1-1, the V gene TRBV5-1; D gene ambiguous. From germline, CDR1 is SGHRS and CDR2 YFSETQ. The CDR3 covers 16 residues. V lost 0 bases and J lost 1, with 13 bases in between. CDR3 residues: CASSLGWMQANTEAFF. The CDR3 DNA is TGCGCCAGCAGCTTGGGGTGGATGCAGGCGAACACTGAAGCTTTCTTT.

The rearrangement uses TRBV10-3 and TRBJ1-1; 9 positions agree with TRBD1. This CDR3 has 14 residues. V shed 7 bases, J shed 1 base, and the junction held 4 bases outside the gene matches. Germline V CDR1 and CDR2: ENHRY, SYGVKD. CDR3 loop: CAITSDRGNTEAFF. The DNA of the CDR3 is TGTGCCATCACCTCGGACAGGGGGAACACTGAAGCTTTCTTT.

The rearrangement uses TRBV27 and TRBJ2-1, with 8 bases lining up with TRBD1. Trimming took 2 bases from V and 2 from J; bases not matched to a gene: 2. The CDR3 sequence is 15 residues long. Germline CDR1 MNHEY, CDR2 SMNVEV (reference sequence). DNA of the CDR3: TGTGCCAGCAGTTTACAGGGGGCCCCCTACAATGAGCAGTTCTTC. This codes for CASSLQGAPYNEQFF.

The count of this clone is one. The chain has TRBV18 and TRBJ2-2; no firm D call. CDR1 KGHSH and CDR2 LQKENI come from the germline V gene. V lost 2 bases and J lost 1, with 5 bases in between. The CDR3 is 14 amino acids. The CDR3 is CASSPNRNTGELFF. The CDR3 DNA reads as TGTGCCAGCTCACCAAACAGGAACACCGGGGAGCTGTTTTTT.

The chain joins TRBV6-5 to TRBJ2-1; 9 bases match TRBD1. J was trimmed by 5 bases and V by 5 bases; bases with no gene match: 4. This CDR3 comprises 14 residues. CDR1 and CDR2 (germline): MNHEY, SVGAGI. CDR3 bases: TGTGCCAGCAGTCCAACAGGGGGCCACAATGAGCAGTTCTTC. This codes for CASSPTGGHNEQFF.

This clone has just one count. The rearrangement links TRBV28 to TRBJ1-6; D call uncertain. The germline V gene encodes CDR1 MDHEN and CDR2 SYDVKM. The V gene lost 4 bases and the J gene lost 7 bases, with 14 bases spanning the gap. This CDR3 has 15 residues. CDR3 protein: CASSSPPGINSPLHF. The CDR3 DNA sequence: TGTGCCAGCAGTTCCCCGCCCGGTATCAATTCACCCCTCCACTTT. Looking up the rest from reference TRBV28 and TRBJ1-6 gives the full variable domain: DVKVTQSSRYLVKRTGEKVFLECVQDMDHENMFWYRQDPGLGLRLIYFSYDVKMKEKGDIPEGYSVSREKKERFSLILESASTNQTSMYLCASSSPPGINSPLHFGNGTRLTVT.

The chain has TRBV30 and TRBJ1-2; D is possibly TRBD1 (6 bases). The length of the CDR3 is 12 residues. The germline V gene encodes CDR1 GTSNPN and CDR2 SVGIG (reference sequence). The V end lost 3 bases, the J end lost 7 bases, and 12 bases lay between the germline ends. The CDR3 nucleotides read TGTGCCTGGAGAGCTGGGGGCCCTGGCTACACCTTC. Protein: CAWRAGGPGYTF.

The chain joins TRBV7-2 to TRBJ1-5; D is unclear. Trimming removed 5 bases at V and 0 bases at J, with 5 bases between. The CDR3 contains 13 residues. The germline V gene encodes CDR1 SGHTA and CDR2 FQGNSA. In DNA form, the CDR3 reads TGTGCCAGCAGCGAGTATAGCAATCAGCCCCAGCATTTT. This translates into CASSEYSNQPQHF.

This rearrangement joins TRBV21-1 to TRBJ2-1; no check of the table's D call, TRBD1, against the DNA was made. TRBV21-1 constitutes a pseudogene. This CDR3 region has 12 residues. The CDR3 spells CAGRLRRGREFF. The CDR3 bases are TGTGCCGGGCGGCTTAGGAGGGGGCGAGAGTTCTTC.

The chain recombines TRBV29-1 with TRBJ2-3; TRBD2 aligns across 10 bases. The germline CDR1 and CDR2 sequences are SQVTM and ANQGSEA. The V segment lost 6 bases and the J segment 2 bases; nucleotides outside the gene matches: 11. The CDR3 consists of 16 residues. In nucleotides, the CDR3 is TGCAGCGTATTCGATGGACTAGCGGACCTCACAGATACGCAGTATTTT. The encoded protein is CSVFDGLADLTDTQYF.